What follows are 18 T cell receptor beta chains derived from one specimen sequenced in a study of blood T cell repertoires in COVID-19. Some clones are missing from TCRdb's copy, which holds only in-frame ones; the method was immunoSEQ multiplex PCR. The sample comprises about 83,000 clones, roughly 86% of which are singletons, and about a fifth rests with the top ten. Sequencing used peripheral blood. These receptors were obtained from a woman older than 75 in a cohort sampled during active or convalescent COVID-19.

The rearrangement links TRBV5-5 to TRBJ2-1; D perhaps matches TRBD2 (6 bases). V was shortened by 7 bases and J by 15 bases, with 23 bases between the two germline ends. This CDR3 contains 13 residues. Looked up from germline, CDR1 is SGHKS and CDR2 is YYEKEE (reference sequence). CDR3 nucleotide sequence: TGTGCCAGCGGCCGTCGGGACTCCTCGCTGGGGTTCTTC. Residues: CASGRRDSSLGFF.

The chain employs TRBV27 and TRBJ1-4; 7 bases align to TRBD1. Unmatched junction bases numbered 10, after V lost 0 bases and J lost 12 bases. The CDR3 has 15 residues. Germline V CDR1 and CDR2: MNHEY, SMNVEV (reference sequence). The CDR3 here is CASSLSPGQTGELFF. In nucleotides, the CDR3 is TGTGCCAGCAGTTTATCTCCGGGACAGACGGGAGAACTGTTTTTT.

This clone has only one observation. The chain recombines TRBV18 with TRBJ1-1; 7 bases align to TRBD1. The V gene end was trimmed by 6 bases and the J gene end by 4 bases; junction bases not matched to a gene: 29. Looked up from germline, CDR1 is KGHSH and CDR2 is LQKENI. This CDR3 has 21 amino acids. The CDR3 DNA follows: TGTGCCAGCTCCCTCGCGAAGGGGGCTTGGCTAATAGCCCGGCCTGGCACTGAAGCTTTCTTT. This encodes CASSLAKGAWLIARPGTEAFF.

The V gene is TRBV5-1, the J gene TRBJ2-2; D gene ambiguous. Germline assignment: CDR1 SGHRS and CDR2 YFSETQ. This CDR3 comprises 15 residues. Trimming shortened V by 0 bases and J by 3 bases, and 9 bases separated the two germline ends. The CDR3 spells CASSLALGDTGELFF. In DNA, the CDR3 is TGCGCCAGCAGCTTGGCGCTAGGCGACACCGGGGAGCTGTTTTTT.

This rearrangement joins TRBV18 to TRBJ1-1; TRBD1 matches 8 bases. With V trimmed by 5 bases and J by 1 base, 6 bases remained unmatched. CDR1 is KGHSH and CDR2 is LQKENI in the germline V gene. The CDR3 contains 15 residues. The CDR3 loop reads CASSTFRGPNTEAFF. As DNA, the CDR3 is TGTGCCAGCTCAACTTTCAGGGGGCCGAACACTGAAGCTTTCTTT.

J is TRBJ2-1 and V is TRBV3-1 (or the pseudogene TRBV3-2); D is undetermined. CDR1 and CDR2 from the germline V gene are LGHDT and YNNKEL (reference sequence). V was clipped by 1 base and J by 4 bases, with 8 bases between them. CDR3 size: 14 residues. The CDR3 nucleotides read TGTGCCAGCAGCCAAGGCGCGGTTTACAATGAGCAGTTCTTC. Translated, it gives CASSQGAVYNEQFF.

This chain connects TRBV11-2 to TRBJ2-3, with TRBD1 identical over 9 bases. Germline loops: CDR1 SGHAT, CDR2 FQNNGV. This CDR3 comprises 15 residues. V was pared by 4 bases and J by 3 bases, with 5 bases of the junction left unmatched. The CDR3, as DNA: TGTGCCAGCAGCTCCCGGACAGGGGATACAGATACGCAGTATTTT. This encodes CASSSRTGDTDTQYF.

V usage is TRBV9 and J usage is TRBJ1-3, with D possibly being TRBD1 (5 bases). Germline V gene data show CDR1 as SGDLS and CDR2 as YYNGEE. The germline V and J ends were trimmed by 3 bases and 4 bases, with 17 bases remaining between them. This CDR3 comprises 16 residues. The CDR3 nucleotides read TGTGCCAGCAGCGCCAGGGCTTCGTCAGTGGGAAACACCATATATTTT. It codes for CASSARASSVGNTIYF.

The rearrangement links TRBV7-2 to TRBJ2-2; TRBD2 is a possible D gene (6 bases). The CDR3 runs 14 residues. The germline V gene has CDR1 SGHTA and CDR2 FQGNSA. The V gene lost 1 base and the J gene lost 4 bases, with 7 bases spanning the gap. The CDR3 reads CASSLVGGTGELFF. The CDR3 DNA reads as TGTGCCAGCAGCTTAGTGGGGGGCACCGGGGAGCTGTTTTTT.

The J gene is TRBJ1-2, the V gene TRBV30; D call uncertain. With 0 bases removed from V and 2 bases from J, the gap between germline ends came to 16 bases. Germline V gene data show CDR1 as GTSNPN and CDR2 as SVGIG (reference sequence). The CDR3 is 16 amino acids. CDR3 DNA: TGTGCCTGGAGTGTACGAAGTTTGCTGGCAAACTATGGCTACACCTTC. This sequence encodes CAWSVRSLLANYGYTF.

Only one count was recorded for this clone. The CDR3 spells CAWRGQGLPEAFF. The CDR3 DNA sequence: TGTGCCTGGAGGGGACAGGGGCTACCTGAAGCTTTCTTT. The chain recombines TRBV30 with TRBJ1-1; 10 nucleotides line up with TRBD1. This CDR3 has 13 residues. The V and J ends lost 3 bases and 6 bases, in that order; junction bases with no gene match: 4. CDR1 GTSNPN and CDR2 SVGIG come from the germline V gene (reference sequence).

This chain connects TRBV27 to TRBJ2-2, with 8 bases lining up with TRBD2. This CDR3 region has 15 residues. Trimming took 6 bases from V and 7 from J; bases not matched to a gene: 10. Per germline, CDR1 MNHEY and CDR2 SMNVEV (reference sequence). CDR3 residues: CASSEAGARSGELFF. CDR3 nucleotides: TGTGCCAGCAGCGAAGCGGGAGCCCGGAGCGGGGAGCTGTTTTTT.

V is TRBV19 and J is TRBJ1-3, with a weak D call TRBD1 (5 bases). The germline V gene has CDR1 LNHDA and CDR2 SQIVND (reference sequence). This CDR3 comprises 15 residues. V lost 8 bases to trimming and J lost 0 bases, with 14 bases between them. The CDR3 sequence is CASGGTRGSGNTIYF. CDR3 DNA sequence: TGTGCCAGTGGGGGGACGAGAGGCTCTGGAAACACCATATATTTT.

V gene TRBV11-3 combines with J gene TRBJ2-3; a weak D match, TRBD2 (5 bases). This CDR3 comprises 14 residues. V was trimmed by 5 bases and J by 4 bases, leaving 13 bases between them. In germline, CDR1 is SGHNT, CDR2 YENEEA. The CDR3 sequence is CASSALGKSDTQYF. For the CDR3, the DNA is TGTGCCAGCAGCGCCCTCGGGAAATCAGATACGCAGTATTTT.

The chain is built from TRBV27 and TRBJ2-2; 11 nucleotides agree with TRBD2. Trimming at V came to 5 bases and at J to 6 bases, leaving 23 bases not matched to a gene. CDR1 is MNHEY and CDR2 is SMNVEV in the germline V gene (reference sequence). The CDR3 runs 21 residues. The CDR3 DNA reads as TGTGCCAGCAGTCCCGCCCGGACTAGCGGGCGTGTCCGGCTCTTTGCCGGGGAGCTGTTTTTT. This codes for CASSPARTSGRVRLFAGELFF.

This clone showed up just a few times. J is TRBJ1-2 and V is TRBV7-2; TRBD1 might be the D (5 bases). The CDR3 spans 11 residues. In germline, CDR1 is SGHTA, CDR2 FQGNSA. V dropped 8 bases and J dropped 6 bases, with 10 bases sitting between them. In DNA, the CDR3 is TGTGCCAGCTGGGGCCGGCATGGCTACACCTTC. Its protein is CASWGRHGYTF.

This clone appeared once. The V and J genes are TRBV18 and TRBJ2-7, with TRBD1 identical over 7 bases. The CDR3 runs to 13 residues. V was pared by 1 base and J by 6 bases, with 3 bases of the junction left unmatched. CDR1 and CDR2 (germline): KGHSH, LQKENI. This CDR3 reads CASSPRDSGEQYV. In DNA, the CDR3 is TGTGCCAGCTCACCACGGGACAGCGGCGAGCAGTACGTC.

CDR3 nucleotides: TGTGCCAGCAGCGTAGTTAGACTCCTAGCGGGGTGCACAGATACGCAGTATTTT. Amino acid sequence: CASSVVRLLAGCTDTQYF. V gene TRBV9 combines with J gene TRBJ2-3; 9 nucleotides match TRBD2. This CDR3 has 18 residues. J gave up 1 base and V 0 bases, and 9 bases lay outside the gene matches. Looked up from germline, CDR1 is SGDLS and CDR2 is YYNGEE.